Below, 24 T cell receptor beta chains from the same sample are listed, as sequenced in a study of T cell responses to AZD1222 COVID-19 vaccine. Using immunoSEQ multiplex PCR, the repertoire was profiled, and TCRdb retains in-frame clones only, with some absent. The sample lists 110,000 to 150,000 clones, roughly 92% occurring once. Source: peripheral blood, taken on day 0 of AZD1222 vaccination. Source of these receptors: an adult in good health.

CDR3 sequence: CASSQDIDSGAYNEQFF. The CDR3 region has the DNA TGCGCCAGCAGCCAAGATATCGACAGTGGCGCCTACAATGAGCAGTTCTTC. The chain joins TRBV4-1 to TRBJ2-1; D may be TRBD1 (5 bases). The CDR3 length is 17 residues. CDR1 and CDR2 from the germline V gene are MGHRA and YSYEKL. V lost 0 bases and J lost 2, with 14 bases in between.

This sequence joins TRBV10-3 and TRBJ1-1, with no clear D. The germline V gene has CDR1 ENHRY and CDR2 SYGVKD. Trimming shortened V by 4 bases and J by 3 bases, and 9 bases separated the two germline ends. The CDR3 is 13 residues long. DNA of the CDR3: TGTGCCATCAGTGGGCGTTCCGACACTGAAGCTTTCTTT. It is translated as CAISGRSDTEAFF.

The V gene is TRBV7-2, the J gene TRBJ2-5; D may correspond to TRBD1 or TRBD2 (5 bases each). In germline, CDR1 is SGHTA, CDR2 FQGNSA. The CDR3 has 16 amino acids. The V gene lost 1 base and the J gene lost 4 bases, with 16 bases spanning the gap. In DNA form, the CDR3 reads TGTGCCAGCAGCTTAGGCCCCAGAGGGGTGTCAGAGACCCAGTACTTC. It translates to CASSLGPRGVSETQYF.

The rearrangement uses TRBV3-1 (or the pseudogene TRBV3-2) and TRBJ1-2; TRBD1 might be the D (5 bases). The CDR3 has 15 amino acids. Per germline, CDR1 LGHDT and CDR2 YNNKEL (reference sequence). V was shortened by 0 bases and J by 5 bases, with 13 bases between the two germline ends. As DNA, the CDR3 is TGTGCCAGCAGCCAAGAAATGGGACGCGGGTATGGCTACACCTTC. Translation gives CASSQEMGRGYGYTF.

This chain uses TRBV19 with TRBJ2-7, with TRBD1 matching 9 bases. The germline gives CDR1 LNHDA, CDR2 SQIVND (reference sequence). Unmatched junction bases numbered 9, after V lost 2 bases and J lost 7 bases. This CDR3 has 15 amino acids. Written as DNA, the CDR3 is TGTGCCAGTAGTATAACGGGACAGGGCCTTCGGGAGCAGTACTTC. It is translated as CASSITGQGLREQYF.

J is TRBJ2-7 and V is TRBV28, with 7 bases that match TRBD2. CDR1 MDHEN and CDR2 SYDVKM come from the germline V gene. The CDR3 runs to 14 residues. Trimming cost V 6 bases and J 0 bases; bases outside gene matches: 5. The CDR3 sequence is CASRLGGISYEQYF. DNA for the CDR3: TGTGCCAGCAGACTCGGGGGGATCTCCTACGAGCAGTACTTC.

This chain joins TRBV5-6 and TRBJ2-3; D gene uncertain. Germline lookup yields CDR1 SGHDT and CDR2 YYEEEE. V shed 4 bases and J shed 0 bases, with 12 bases lying between them. The CDR3 extends over 15 amino acids. For the CDR3, the DNA is TGTGCCAGCAGCCTTTCCCTCACTAGCACAGATACGCAGTATTTT. It encodes CASSLSLTSTDTQYF.

This chain joins TRBV27 and TRBJ1-6; D uncertain. Deletions cut 3 bases from V and 14 bases from J, with 11 bases between. The CDR3 totals 12 residues. Per the germline V gene, CDR1 is MNHEY and CDR2 is SMNVEV (reference sequence). CDR3 loop: CASSFGNSALHF. Written as DNA, the CDR3 is TGTGCCAGCAGTTTTGGAAATTCGGCCCTCCACTTT.

This clone was seen a few times. The chain carries TRBV2 and TRBJ2-3; no firm D call. Deletions cut 8 bases from V and 0 bases from J, with 9 bases between. The CDR3 sequence is 13 residues long. Germline V gene data show CDR1 as SNHLY and CDR2 as FYNNEI. The CDR3 DNA follows: TGTGCCAGCCGGACGCGGAGCACAGATACGCAGTATTTT. Translation gives CASRTRSTDTQYF.

This clone occurred once. This chain uses TRBV7-9 with TRBJ1-1; D is uncertain. The germline CDR1 and CDR2 sequences are SEHNR and FQNEAQ (reference sequence). The CDR3 sequence is 14 residues long. Trimming left V 1 base short and J 0 bases short, with 6 bases between. The CDR3 nucleotides are TGTGCCAGCAGCTTAGACAGTATGAACACTGAAGCTTTCTTT. This encodes CASSLDSMNTEAFF.

The V gene is TRBV5-1, the J gene TRBJ2-5; TRBD1 matches at 7 bases. The CDR3 runs 14 residues. In germline, CDR1 is SGHRS, CDR2 YFSETQ. J was trimmed by 1 base and V by 6 bases; bases with no gene match: 6. The CDR3 reads CASTRDSPQETQYF. The CDR3 nucleotides read TGCGCCAGCACCAGGGACAGCCCCCAAGAGACCCAGTACTTC.

This clone has only a few counts. This sequence joins TRBV6-4 and TRBJ1-4; D ambiguous. The V end was cut by 5 bases, the J end by 7 bases, with 11 bases between. CDR1 is MRHNA, CDR2 SNTAGT, per germline. There are 13 residues in the CDR3. CDR3 region: CASSFTRGEKLFF. The CDR3 region has the DNA TGTGCCAGCAGTTTCACACGGGGTGAAAAACTGTTTTTT.

Written as DNA, the CDR3 is TGTGCCAGCAGCCGGCCCCTCCTAGACAATGAGCAGTTCTTC. Translation gives CASSRPLLDNEQFF. V is TRBV5-4 and J is TRBJ2-1, with D unresolved. Germline V gives CDR1 SGHNT, CDR2 YYREEE (reference sequence). CDR3 length equals 14 residues. V dropped 4 bases and J dropped 5 bases, with 13 bases sitting between them.

The chain recombines TRBV19 with TRBJ1-1, with TRBD1 matching over 8 bases. Trimming at V came to 4 bases and at J to 4 bases, leaving 2 bases not matched to a gene. The germline gives CDR1 LNHDA, CDR2 SQIVND (reference sequence). This CDR3 is 13 amino acids long. CDR3: CASSSRGPTEAFF. The CDR3 DNA sequence: TGTGCCAGTAGTAGCAGGGGGCCCACTGAAGCTTTCTTT.

The rearrangement links TRBV11-1 to TRBJ1-4; D is perhaps TRBD1 (5 bases). This CDR3 region has 16 residues. CDR1 SGHAT and CDR2 FQDESV come from the germline V gene (reference sequence). The V and J ends lost 1 base and 7 bases respectively, with 16 bases between them. The DNA of the CDR3 is TGTGCCAGCAGCTTAGGTCTCTCCACGGGGCGTGAAAAACTGTTTTTT. Residues: CASSLGLSTGREKLFF. The variable domain in full, with the rest retrieved from reference TRBV11-1 and TRBJ1-4, is EAEVAQSPRYKITEKSQAVAFWCDPISGHATLYWYRQILGQGPELLVQFQDESVVDDSQLPKDRFSAERLKGVDSTLKIQPAELGDSAMYLCASSLGLSTGREKLFFGSGTQLSVL.

The chain recombines TRBV28 with TRBJ1-6, with D possibly matching TRBD1 (6 bases). Trimming took off 6 bases at V and 12 bases at J, with 9 bases between the two ends. The CDR3 sequence is 11 residues long. CDR1 and CDR2 from the germline V gene are MDHEN and SYDVKM. The CDR3 sequence is CASRQGRPLHF. In DNA, the CDR3 is TGTGCCAGCAGACAGGGCAGACCCCTCCACTTT.

This CDR3 reads CASSDRRVLTEAFF. In DNA form, the CDR3 reads TGTGCCAGCAGTGATAGGAGAGTCCTCACTGAAGCTTTCTTT. V usage is TRBV6-1 and J usage is TRBJ1-1, with D uncertain. Trimming took off 3 bases at V and 4 bases at J, with 12 bases between the two ends. There are 14 residues in the CDR3. Germline CDR1 reads MNHNS; CDR2 reads SASEGT.

This clone was recorded at least ten times. In DNA form, the CDR3 reads TGTGCCAGCAGTGAATCCGGCGGCGGGACGTGGGAGGCCCCCAACTACGAGCAGTACTTC. It specifies CASSESGGGTWEAPNYEQYF. The rearrangement joins TRBV6-1 to TRBJ2-7; D might be TRBD2 (6 bases). V lost 2 bases and J lost 3, with 29 bases in between. Germline CDR1 MNHNS, CDR2 SASEGT. This CDR3 is 20 amino acids long.

The V call is TRBV5-4, the J call TRBJ1-1; D perhaps matches TRBD1 (5 bases). Germline loops: CDR1 SGHNT, CDR2 YYREEE (reference sequence). Trimming stripped 2 bases from V and 1 base from J, with 15 bases between. CDR3 size: 16 residues. CDR3 region: CASSFGADSPNTEAFF. The CDR3 DNA follows: TGTGCCAGCAGCTTTGGGGCTGACAGTCCGAACACTGAAGCTTTCTTT.

The J gene is TRBJ2-3, the V gene TRBV7-3, with D possibly called TRBD1 or TRBD2 (8 bases each). Trimming shortened V by 2 bases and J by 0 bases, and 27 bases separated the two germline ends. The CDR3 is 21 residues long. In germline, CDR1 is SGHTA, CDR2 FQGTGA. The CDR3 DNA reads TGTGCCAGCAGCTTAGTAAGTCCGGGACAGGCTACTAGCGGCAGCACAGATACGCAGTATTTT. Its translation is CASSLVSPGQATSGSTDTQYF.

The chain is built from TRBV14 and TRBJ2-5, with 8 bases that match TRBD1. CDR1 and CDR2 (germline): SGHDN, FVKESK. CDR3 length: 13 amino acids. V trimming: 6 bases; J trimming: 3 bases; junction bases outside the gene matches: 3. The CDR3 reads CASRHRGKETQYF. As DNA, the CDR3 is TGTGCCAGCAGGCACAGGGGGAAAGAGACCCAGTACTTC.

The DNA for the CDR3 is TGTGCCAGTAGTGAGGAGACCTACAATGAGCAGTTCTTC. Encoded protein: CASSEETYNEQFF. The chain employs TRBV19 and TRBJ2-1; D remains unclear. From germline, CDR1 is LNHDA and CDR2 SQIVND (reference sequence). V lost 5 bases, J lost 2 bases, and 7 bases lay in between. The CDR3 extends over 13 amino acids.

The count of this clone is one. The chain is built from TRBV5-6 and TRBJ2-5; 9 nucleotides match TRBD2. The CDR3 loop spans 14 amino acids. The trim removed 4 bases at V and 4 bases at J, leaving 5 bases unmatched. The germline CDR1 and CDR2 sequences are SGHDT and YYEEEE. CDR3 in DNA: TGTGCCAGCAGCGTTAGCGGGAGAAGAGAGACCCAGTACTTC. Amino acid sequence: CASSVSGRRETQYF.

J is TRBJ2-3 and V is TRBV5-1, with TRBD1 identical over 8 bases. CDR3 length equals 15 residues. V trimming: 4 bases; J trimming: 4 bases; junction bases outside the gene matches: 8. Germline V lookup: CDR1 SGHRS, CDR2 YFSETQ. The CDR3 spells CASSQIDRGPDTQYF. CDR3 coding DNA: TGCGCCAGCAGCCAGATAGACAGGGGTCCAGATACGCAGTATTTT.